This T cell receptor beta chain was identified in a study of blood T cells in healthy people across ages. V shed 2 bases and J shed 4 bases, with 9 bases lying between them. The CDR3 covers 14 residues. In germline, CDR1 is MNHEY, CDR2 SVGAGI. This clonotype came up many times. Using a J-beta primer mix together with a sample-barcoded 5' primer, a second PCR was run for about 6 to 12 cycles. TCRdb used MiXCR to reprocess the 5' RACE reads, holding one entry per CDR3 protein. The sample holds about 1.6 million distinct CDR3 sequences; 30% to 40% are singletons and the top ten take approximately 11%. The clonotype originates from a woman aged 25 to 45 in good health. The specimen sequenced was blood. This chain uses TRBV6-5 with TRBJ2-1, with D perhaps matching TRBD1 (5 bases). CDR3 DNA sequence: TGTGCCAGCAGTTACAGGGGCGCGTACAATGAGCAGTTCTTC. Protein product: CASSYRGAYNEQFF.